A single sample is the source of the 23 T cell receptor beta chains below, sequenced in a study of blood T cells in healthy people across ages. Sample-barcoded 5' priming and a J-beta primer mix drove a second PCR of 7 to 11 cycles. TCRdb ran MiXCR on the 5' RACE reads and lists one entry per CDR3 protein. This sample has about 1.8 million distinct CDR3 sequences, with just under 50% found just once. The sample consisted of blood. These receptors came from a woman aged 40 to 55 in good health.

The V call is TRBV20-1, the J call TRBJ2-5; unclear D gene. Germline-derived CDR1 and CDR2 are DFQATT and SNEGSKA (reference sequence). The CDR3 has 12 amino acids. The CDR3, as DNA: TGCAGCCAGCATGACTTTCTAGAGACCCAGTACTTC. Translated, it gives CSQHDFLETQYF.

The sample holds a few counts of this clonotype. The V and J genes are TRBV12-3 or TRBV12-4 and TRBJ2-3; D unresolved. Trimming removed 6 bases at V and 7 bases at J, with 20 bases between. CDR3 size: 15 residues. CDR3 sequence (DNA): TGTGCCAGCAGCCCGGACGCCTCATCTACCTATACGCAGTATTTT. Amino acids: CASSPDASSTYTQYF.

This clonotype was observed a few times. The chain joins TRBV10-3 to TRBJ2-1; 8 bases fit TRBD2. With V trimmed by 3 bases and J by 7 bases, 8 bases remained unmatched. CDR3 length: 15 amino acids. The germline V gene encodes CDR1 ENHRY and CDR2 SYGVKD. The CDR3 nucleotides are TGTGCCATCAGTGATTTAAGCGGGGGCGGGAATGAGCAGTTCTTC. It specifies CAISDLSGGGNEQFF.

The rearrangement uses TRBV7-9 and TRBJ2-1; TRBD1 might be the D (5 bases). This CDR3 comprises 16 residues. The germline V and J ends were trimmed by 1 base and 5 bases, with 15 bases remaining between them. The germline V gene has CDR1 SEHNR and CDR2 FQNEAQ (reference sequence). CDR3 sequence: CASSLGGPGRDNEQFF. DNA of the CDR3: TGTGCCAGCAGCTTAGGGGGCCCGGGCAGAGACAATGAGCAGTTCTTC.

This clonotype was counted only a few times. The V and J genes are TRBV28 and TRBJ2-5, with D possibly matching TRBD1 (6 bases). The CDR3 loop spans 14 amino acids. Germline assignment: CDR1 MDHEN and CDR2 SYDVKM. The germline V and J ends were trimmed by 9 bases and 5 bases, with 19 bases remaining between them. CDR3 sequence reads: CASDGTPYGETQYF. The CDR3 region has the DNA TGTGCCAGTGATGGGACACCCTACGGGGAGACCCAGTACTTC. The variable domain in full, with the rest retrieved from reference TRBV28 and TRBJ2-5, is DVKVTQSSRYLVKRTGEKVFLECVQDMDHENMFWYRQDPGLGLRLIYFSYDVKMKEKGDIPEGYSVSREKKERFSLILESASTNQTSMYLCASDGTPYGETQYFGPGTRLLVL.

The chain uses TRBV4-2 and TRBJ1-6; TRBD1 might be the D (6 bases). Germline V gene data show CDR1 as LGHNA and CDR2 as YNFKEQ. Trimming stripped 0 bases from V and 7 bases from J, with 10 bases between. There are 15 residues in the CDR3. Here the CDR3 DNA reads TGTGCCAGCAGCCAAGAGCATGGACAGAATTCACCCCTCCACTTT. Translated: CASSQEHGQNSPLHF.

The chain joins TRBV7-9 to TRBJ2-7, with 10 bases identical to TRBD1. The CDR3 runs to 17 residues. Germline V gene data show CDR1 as SEHNR and CDR2 as FQNEAQ (reference sequence). Trimming removed 2 bases from V and 7 bases from J; junction bases left unmatched: 14. The CDR3 loop is CASSLSLDRGLSNEQYF. The CDR3 region has the DNA TGTGCCAGCAGCTTATCCCTAGACAGGGGGCTAAGCAATGAGCAGTACTTC.

The chain links TRBV20-1 to TRBJ2-7, with 10 bases fitting TRBD1. The V gene end was trimmed by 4 bases and the J gene end by 2 bases; junction bases not matched to a gene: 5. The length of the CDR3 is 14 residues. Germline V gives CDR1 DFQATT, CDR2 SNEGSKA (reference sequence). The CDR3 nucleotides are TGCAGTGCTAAGGGACAGGGGCAAACCTACGAGCAGTACTTC. This gives the protein CSAKGQGQTYEQYF.

In its sample, this clonotype was seen once. This chain connects TRBV25-1 to TRBJ1-4; no firm D call. CDR1 and CDR2 from the germline V gene are MGHDK and SYGVNS. Deletions cut 2 bases from V and 8 bases from J, with 12 bases between. The CDR3 extends over 14 amino acids. The CDR3 loop reads CASSENRLREKLFF. CDR3 in DNA: TGTGCCAGCAGTGAAAATCGTCTTAGGGAAAAACTGTTTTTT.

This clonotype was found a few times. The chain carries TRBV7-9 and TRBJ2-7; no clear D. Germline V gene lookup returns CDR1 SEHNR and CDR2 FQNEAQ (reference sequence). Deletions cut 5 bases from V and 2 bases from J, with 13 bases between. The CDR3 consists of 14 residues. The CDR3, as DNA: TGTGCCAGCAGCCCCAACACTCGAACCTACGAGCAGTACTTC. It translates to CASSPNTRTYEQYF. Drawing the rest from reference TRBV7-9 and TRBJ2-7, the complete variable domain is DTGVSQNPRHKITKRGQNVTFRCDPISEHNRLYWYRQTLGQGPEFLTYFQNEAQLEKSRLLSDRFSAERPKGSFSTLEIQRTEQGDSAMYLCASSPNTRTYEQYFGPGTRLTVT.

CDR3 in DNA: TGTGCCAGCAGTTTAGCTCCCCCCGCGGCGCGGGCGCAGTATTTT. Translated, it gives CASSLAPPAARAQYF. The chain links TRBV12-3 or TRBV12-4 to TRBJ2-3; D may be TRBD2 (5 bases). This CDR3 contains 15 residues. Deletions cut 0 bases from V and 10 bases from J, with 17 bases between.

This clonotype was detected a few times. The chain couples TRBV20-1 to TRBJ1-2; D remains ambiguous. Germline loops: CDR1 DFQATT, CDR2 SNEGSKA (reference sequence). Trimming removed 1 base from V and 3 bases from J, with 12 bases in between. CDR3 size: 14 residues. DNA for the CDR3: TGCAGTGCTAGAGGCTCTACCGATTACTATGGCTACACCTTC. Protein sequence: CSARGSTDYYGYTF.

The chain recombines TRBV5-1 with TRBJ1-1; 11 bases align to TRBD1. J lost 3 bases, V lost 4 bases, and 8 bases had no gene match. Germline lookup yields CDR1 SGHRS and CDR2 YFSETQ. The length of the CDR3 is 16 residues. CDR3 nucleotide sequence: TGCGCCAGCAGCCTTGGACAGGGGGCGCCGGACACTGAAGCTTTCTTT. Residues: CASSLGQGAPDTEAFF.

V is TRBV18 and J is TRBJ1-1, with D possibly being TRBD1 (5 bases). The CDR3 runs 14 residues. Between the trimmed V and J ends, which lost 6 bases and 3 bases, there was a span of 14 bases. Per the germline V gene, CDR1 is KGHSH and CDR2 is LQKENI. The CDR3 bases are TGTGCCAGCTCTCTCAATTGGGGGGACACTGAAGCTTTCTTT. Protein product: CASSLNWGDTEAFF.

The J gene is TRBJ2-6, the V gene TRBV6-1; 7 bases match TRBD1. The CDR3 runs to 17 residues. Unmatched junction bases numbered 8, after V lost 6 bases and J lost 0 bases. The germline V gene has CDR1 MNHNS and CDR2 SASEGT. Here the CDR3 DNA reads TGTGCCAGCAGACAAACAGGGGTCCACTCTGGGGCCAACGTCCTGACTTTC. This codes for CASRQTGVHSGANVLTF.

The J gene is TRBJ1-5, the V gene TRBV6-2 or TRBV6-3; no clear D. The CDR3 has 14 residues. V gave up 5 bases and J gave up 0 bases, with 8 bases separating them. The germline gives CDR1 MNHEY, CDR2 SVGEGT. CDR3 loop: CASSDGGSNQPQHF. CDR3 nucleotide sequence: TGTGCCAGCAGTGATGGTGGTAGCAATCAGCCCCAGCATTTT.

V is TRBV28 and J is TRBJ1-6; D is possibly TRBD1 (5 bases). This CDR3 comprises 15 residues. Per the germline V gene, CDR1 is MDHEN and CDR2 is SYDVKM. The V end lost 7 bases, the J end lost 5 bases, and 15 bases lay between the germline ends. The chain's CDR3 is CASKPRGRDNSPLHF. CDR3 nucleotides: TGTGCCAGCAAACCAAGGGGCAGGGATAATTCACCCCTCCACTTT.

The chain joins TRBV6-5 to TRBJ2-7; D unresolved. The CDR3 loop spans 13 amino acids. Germline values: CDR1 MNHEY, CDR2 SVGAGI. Between the trimmed V and J ends, which lost 2 bases and 3 bases, there was a span of 8 bases. This CDR3 reads CASSYGRLYEQYF. The CDR3 DNA reads as TGTGCCAGCAGTTACGGGCGACTCTACGAGCAGTACTTC.

CDR3 sequence (DNA): TGTGCCAGCAGCCTTAATATACAGGGGTACCAAGAGACCCAGTACTTC. It encodes CASSLNIQGYQETQYF. This chain connects TRBV6-2 or TRBV6-3 to TRBJ2-5; TRBD1 aligns across 7 bases. Unmatched junction bases numbered 10, after V lost 6 bases and J lost 0 bases. Germline V gene data show CDR1 as MNHEY and CDR2 as SVGEGT. The CDR3 length is 16 residues.

The chain carries TRBV12-3 or TRBV12-4 and TRBJ1-2, with TRBD1 matching 8 bases. With V trimmed by 3 bases and J by 6 bases, 6 bases remained unmatched. This CDR3 has 14 residues. Here the CDR3 DNA reads TGTGCCAGCAGTTTGCAGGGGGCGTTCGATGGCTACACCTTC. It is translated as CASSLQGAFDGYTF.

The sample holds many counts of this clonotype. V is TRBV12-3 or TRBV12-4 and J is TRBJ1-1, with unresolved D. CDR3 length: 12 amino acids. Trimming took off 6 bases at V and 0 bases at J, with 5 bases between the two ends. The CDR3 is CASSFLNTEAFF. In DNA, the CDR3 is TGTGCCAGCAGCTTCCTGAACACTGAAGCTTTCTTT.

V is TRBV28 and J is TRBJ2-5; D perhaps matches TRBD1 (9 bases). The J call could be wrong; TRBJ2-7 is a better fit for the DNA end. There are 16 residues in the CDR3. The V gene's germline CDR1 is MDHEN and CDR2 SYDVKM. CDR3 bases: TGTGCCAGCAGTTTTCGCGGGGGGACAGGGTCGTACGAGCAGTACTTC. Its protein is CASSFRGGTGSYEQYF.

The chain couples TRBV2 to TRBJ2-7; the D gene is possibly TRBD2 (6 bases). From germline, CDR1 is SNHLY and CDR2 FYNNEI. The CDR3 is 16 residues long. V lost 1 base and J 0 bases, leaving 13 bases between the germline ends. In nucleotides, the CDR3 is TGTGCCAGCAGTGAAGAACGGACTACAGGCTCCTACGAGCAGTACTTC. Its protein product is CASSEERTTGSYEQYF. The full variable domain, its missing parts supplied by reference TRBV2 and TRBJ2-7, is EPEVTQTPSHQVTQMGQEVILRCVPISNHLYFYWYRQILGQKVEFLVSFYNNEISEKSEIFDDQFSVERPDGSNFTLKIRSTKLEDSAMYFCASSEERTTGSYEQYFGPGTRLTVT.